This T cell receptor beta chain was found in a study of blood T cell repertoires in COVID-19. Participants' reported clinical history set cohort assignment. Trimming took 1 base from V and 6 from J; bases not matched to a gene: 10. This CDR3 has 17 residues. CDR1 and CDR2 from the germline V gene are KGHDR and SFDVKD. In the authors' workflow: Cell counts per sample came from amplifying reference gene primers. Generated by immunoSEQ multiplex PCR, the TCRdb table keeps only in-frame clones and is missing some. V and J calls and clone size are as listed in that table; D and trimming were resolved from the DNA. Here the sample spans some 270,000 clones, approximately 85% being singletons.

The chain employs TRBV24-1 and TRBJ2-3; 9 bases match TRBD2. The source is a woman younger than 45 who had recovered from COVID-19. Specimen: PBMCs or T cells enriched from blood (not recorded which). Here the CDR3 DNA reads TGTGCCACCAGTGATTTCCTCTCCGCGGGAGGGCCGGATACGCAGTATTTT. As protein: CATSDFLSAGGPDTQYF.